A single sample is the source of the 18 T cell receptor beta chains below, sequenced in a study of T cells in Graves' hyperthyroidism and ophthalmopathy. The investigators amplified TCR beta CDR3 regions from RNA transcripts. First-round RT-PCR with HTBI primers amplified the TCR CDR3 region. TCRdb ran MiXCR on the multiplex PCR reads and lists one entry per CDR3 protein. The sample yields fewer than 600,000 distinct CDR3 sequences, around 14% seen once. The sample was blood. All receptors derive from a woman aged 18 to 35 with Graves' hyperthyroidism.

This clonotype has a handful of counts. This chain links TRBV20-1 with TRBJ2-1, with 9 bases aligning to TRBD2. Germline CDR1 and CDR2: DFQATT and SNEGSKA (reference sequence). The CDR3 sequence is 13 residues long. J lost 15 bases, V lost 0 bases, and 9 bases had no gene match. CDR3 sequence reads: CSARDQGGRASFF. CDR3 coding DNA: TGCAGTGCTAGAGATCAGGGCGGGAGGGCTTCGTTCTTC.

The rearrangement uses TRBV7-3 and TRBJ1-1; D possibly corresponds to TRBD1 (6 bases). The germline gives CDR1 SGHTA, CDR2 FQGTGA. The V end lost 1 base, the J end lost 5 bases, and 17 bases lay between the germline ends. The CDR3 contains 16 residues. CDR3 amino acids: CASSLNPQGSSTEAFF. DNA of the CDR3: TGTGCCAGCAGCTTAAACCCCCAGGGGTCTTCAACTGAAGCTTTCTTT.

The table lists this clonotype with a few counts. V gene TRBV5-1 combines with J gene TRBJ1-2, with 7 bases aligning to TRBD1. The CDR3 is made up of 15 amino acids. Germline CDR1 and CDR2: SGHRS and YFSETQ. The V gene end was trimmed by 1 base and the J gene end by 0 bases; junction bases not matched to a gene: 3. The CDR3 DNA sequence: TGCGCCAGCAGCTTGTCAGGGGGAGCTAACTATGGCTACACCTTC. Protein: CASSLSGGANYGYTF.

This clonotype was counted at least ten times. The chain carries TRBV20-1 and TRBJ1-2, with 10 bases lining up with TRBD1. V trimming: 4 bases; J trimming: 8 bases; junction bases outside the gene matches: 7. The CDR3 is 13 amino acids. Germline V gives CDR1 DFQATT, CDR2 SNEGSKA (reference sequence). This chain's CDR3 is CSATPGQGTGYTF. The CDR3 DNA is TGCAGTGCTACTCCGGGACAGGGGACGGGCTACACCTTC.

CDR3 region: CASSLVGQGPYEQYF. The CDR3 DNA reads TGTGCCAGCAGCTTGGTAGGTCAGGGACCCTACGAGCAGTACTTC. The gene calls are TRBV5-5 and TRBJ2-7; the D gene could be TRBD1 or TRBD2 (5 bases each). CDR1 SGHKS and CDR2 YYEKEE come from the germline V gene (reference sequence). This CDR3 has 15 residues. Trimming stripped 0 bases from V and 2 bases from J, with 12 bases between.

This clonotype has ten or more counts. The rearrangement uses TRBV6-1 and TRBJ2-3; the D is unclear. Germline-derived CDR1 and CDR2 are MNHNS and SASEGT. V was pared by 5 bases and J by 0 bases, with 9 bases between. CDR3 length equals 14 residues. CDR3 bases: TGTGCCAGCAGTTCCAGCGTGAGCACAGATACGCAGTATTTT. Encoded protein: CASSSSVSTDTQYF.

This clonotype has a count of ten or more. The rearrangement links TRBV2 to TRBJ1-6, with 10 bases identical to TRBD1. This CDR3 has 16 residues. From germline, CDR1 is SNHLY and CDR2 FYNNEI. With V trimmed by 5 bases and J by 7 bases, 8 bases remained unmatched. CDR3 sequence reads: CASSLRSGQGNSPLHF. In nucleotides, the CDR3 is TGTGCCAGCAGTCTGAGGTCGGGACAGGGGAATTCACCCCTCCACTTT.

This clonotype was recorded a few times. The chain has TRBV4-2 and TRBJ1-2, with TRBD1 as a possible D gene (5 bases). This CDR3 has 15 amino acids. Between the trimmed V and J ends, which lost 2 bases and 8 bases, there was a span of 18 bases. CDR1 is LGHNA, CDR2 YNFKEQ, per germline. In DNA, the CDR3 is TGTGCCAGCAGCCAACGTTCGACAGAAAGGGAGGGCTACACCTTC. This encodes CASSQRSTEREGYTF.

This clonotype was seen many times. The chain combines TRBV6-2 or TRBV6-3 with TRBJ2-4; TRBD2 matches 10 bases. The ends lost 1 base at V and 0 bases at J; junction bases unmatched: 9. CDR3 length equals 19 residues. Looked up from germline, CDR1 is MNHEY and CDR2 is SVGEGT. CDR3 region: CASSYFPSGSASAKNIQYF. CDR3 nucleotides: TGTGCCAGCAGTTACTTTCCTAGCGGGAGCGCCTCAGCCAAAAACATTCAGTACTTC.

This clonotype was seen ten or more times. The chain couples TRBV20-1 to TRBJ1-5, with TRBD1 identical over 9 bases. This CDR3 is built from 13 residues. J was trimmed by 4 bases and V by 6 bases; bases with no gene match: 4. Germline CDR1 and CDR2: DFQATT and SNEGSKA (reference sequence). CDR3 DNA sequence: TGCAGTGCCTTGGGACAGGGTAATCAGCCCCAGCATTTT. Translated, it gives CSALGQGNQPQHF.

This clonotype was observed a few times. The rearrangement links TRBV4-1 to TRBJ2-2, with 10 bases fitting TRBD1. Germline values: CDR1 MGHRA, CDR2 YSYEKL. The CDR3 loop spans 14 amino acids. After removal of 2 bases from V and 11 bases from J, the junction contained 5 bases not matched to a gene. The CDR3 DNA reads as TGCGCCAGCAGCCAACCGGGACAGGGGAAAGAGCTGTTTTTT. Translation gives CASSQPGQGKELFF.

The rearrangement joins TRBV4-1 to TRBJ2-3; 7 bases are shared with TRBD2. The CDR3 has 16 residues. Unmatched junction bases numbered 6, after V lost 1 base and J lost 2 bases. In germline, CDR1 is MGHRA, CDR2 YSYEKL. DNA for the CDR3: TGCGCCAGCAGCCAAGGCCAGGGAGGGTACACAGATACGCAGTATTTT. Translation gives CASSQGQGGYTDTQYF.

The table lists this clonotype with many counts. The chain combines TRBV6-2 or TRBV6-3 with TRBJ1-5, with unresolved D. CDR3 length: 12 amino acids. CDR1 and CDR2 (germline): MNHEY, SVGEGT. Trimming stripped 4 bases from V and 9 bases from J, with 10 bases between. CDR3 amino acids: CASSFLVGPQHF. The CDR3 DNA is TGTGCCAGCAGTTTTTTAGTTGGGCCCCAGCATTTT.

This clonotype was observed at least ten times. The gene calls are TRBV2 and TRBJ1-2, with TRBD1 matching over 7 bases. This CDR3 has 14 residues. The J segment lost 6 bases and the V segment lost 8 bases, leaving 12 bases of the junction unmatched. Germline CDR1 reads SNHLY; CDR2 reads FYNNEI. The DNA for the CDR3 is TGTGCCAGCGGGGACCAGGGGGATGTTGATGGCTACACCTTC. This sequence encodes CASGDQGDVDGYTF.

The J gene is TRBJ2-1, the V gene TRBV5-1; D uncertain. CDR1 is SGHRS and CDR2 is YFSETQ in the germline V gene. V lost 0 bases and J 6 bases, leaving 10 bases between the germline ends. CDR3 size: 14 residues. The CDR3 DNA reads TGCGCCAGCAGCTTGGAATTGCAGCCCAATGAGCAGTTCTTC. It specifies CASSLELQPNEQFF.

This clonotype was counted only a few times. The chain couples TRBV7-2 to TRBJ2-3; TRBD2 agrees at 8 bases. This CDR3 has 16 residues. Per the germline V gene, CDR1 is SGHTA and CDR2 is FQGNSA. The V and J ends lost 5 bases and 8 bases, in that order; junction bases with no gene match: 15. This chain's CDR3 is CASSRGGGWWAITQYF. The CDR3 DNA reads as TGTGCCAGCAGCCGCGGCGGGGGGTGGTGGGCCATTACGCAGTATTTT.

This clonotype was picked up many times. The rearrangement uses TRBV2 and TRBJ1-5; the D is unclear. V dropped 5 bases and J dropped 11 bases, with 13 bases sitting between them. Germline CDR1 SNHLY, CDR2 FYNNEI. The CDR3 has 12 residues. CDR3 protein: CASSRNNFAQHF. DNA for the CDR3: TGTGCCAGCAGTCGAAACAACTTCGCCCAGCATTTT.

This clonotype has at least ten counts. The gene calls are TRBV27 and TRBJ1-5; 7 bases are shared with TRBD1. The CDR3 loop spans 13 amino acids. The V gene's germline CDR1 is MNHEY and CDR2 SMNVEV (reference sequence). Germline trimming cut 3 bases from V and 5 bases from J; bases unmatched to any gene: 1. The CDR3 is CASSFGTDQPQHF. For the CDR3, the DNA is TGTGCCAGCAGTTTTGGGACAGATCAGCCCCAGCATTTT.